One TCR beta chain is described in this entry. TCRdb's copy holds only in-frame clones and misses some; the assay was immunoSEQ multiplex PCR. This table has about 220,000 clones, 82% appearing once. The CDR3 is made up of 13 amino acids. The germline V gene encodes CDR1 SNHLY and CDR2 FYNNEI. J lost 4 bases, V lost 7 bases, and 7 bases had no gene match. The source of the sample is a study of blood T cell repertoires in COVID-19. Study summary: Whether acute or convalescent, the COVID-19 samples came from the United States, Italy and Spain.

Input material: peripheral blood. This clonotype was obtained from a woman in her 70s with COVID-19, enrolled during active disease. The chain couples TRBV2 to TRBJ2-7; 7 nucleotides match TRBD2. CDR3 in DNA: TGTGCCAGCACAGATGGGGAGGGGTACGAGCAGTACTTC. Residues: CASTDGEGYEQYF.